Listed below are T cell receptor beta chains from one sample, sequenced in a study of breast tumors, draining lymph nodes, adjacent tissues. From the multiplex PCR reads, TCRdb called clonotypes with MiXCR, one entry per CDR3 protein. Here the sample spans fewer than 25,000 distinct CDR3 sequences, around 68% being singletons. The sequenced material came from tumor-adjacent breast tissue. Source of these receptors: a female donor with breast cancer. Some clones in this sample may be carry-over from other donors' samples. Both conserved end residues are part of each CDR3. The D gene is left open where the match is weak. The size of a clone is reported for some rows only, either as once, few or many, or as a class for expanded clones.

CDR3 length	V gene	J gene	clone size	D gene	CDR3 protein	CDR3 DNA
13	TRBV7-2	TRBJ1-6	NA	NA	CASSPGQRSPLHF	TGTGCCAGCAGCCCCGGCCAGAGGTCACCCCTCCACTTT
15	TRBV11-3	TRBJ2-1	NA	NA	CASSLGAPGYNEQFF	TGTGCCAGCAGCTTAGGGGCTCCCGGCTACAATGAGCAGTTCTTC
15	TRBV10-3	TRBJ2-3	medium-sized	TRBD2	CATRGVAGVSDTQYF	TGTGCCACGCGCGGGGTAGCGGGAGTATCGGATACGCAGTATTTT
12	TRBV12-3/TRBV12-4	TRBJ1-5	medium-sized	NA	CASSFMWQPQHF	TGTGCCAGCAGTTTCATGTGGCAGCCCCAGCATTTT
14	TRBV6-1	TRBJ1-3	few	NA	CASSEGDSGNTIYF	TGTGCCAGCAGTGAAGGGGACTCTGGAAACACCATATATTTT
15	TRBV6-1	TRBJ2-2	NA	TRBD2	CASSEAREGTGELFF	TGTGCCAGCAGTGAAGCCAGGGAGGGAACCGGGGAGCTGTTTTTT
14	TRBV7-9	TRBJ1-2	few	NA	CASSAITASHGYTF	TGTGCCAGCAGCGCTATCACGGCCAGTCATGGCTACACCTTC
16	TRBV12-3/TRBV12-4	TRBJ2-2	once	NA	CASSFPGALTTGELFF	TGTGCCAGCAGTTTCCCTGGGGCGCTAACCACCGGGGAGCTGTTTTTT
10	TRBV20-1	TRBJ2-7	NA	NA	CSAGAEAGYF	TGCAGTGCAGGGGCTGAAGCGGGGTACTTC
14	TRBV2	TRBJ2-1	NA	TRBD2	CASRRGLASNEQFF	TGTGCCAGCAGAAGGGGACTAGCGAGTAATGAGCAGTTCTTC
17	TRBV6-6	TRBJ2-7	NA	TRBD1	CASSYRLGTGAIHEQYF	TGTGCCAGCAGTTACAGGCTCGGGACAGGGGCGATCCACGAGCAGTACTTC
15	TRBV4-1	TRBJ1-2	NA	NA	CASSSPAQGNYGYTF	TGCGCCAGCAGCTCTCCAGCACAGGGTAACTATGGCTACACCTTC
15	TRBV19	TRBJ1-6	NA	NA	CASSIGGLNNSPLHF	TGTGCCAGTAGTATCGGCGGACTTAATAATTCACCCCTCCACTTT
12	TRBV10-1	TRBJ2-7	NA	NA	CASSDRGYEQYF	TGCGCCAGCAGCGACCGGGGTTACGAGCAGTACTTC
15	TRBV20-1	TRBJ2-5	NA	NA	CSARASDRNQETQYF	TGCAGTGCTAGAGCATCAGACAGGAACCAAGAGACCCAGTACTTC
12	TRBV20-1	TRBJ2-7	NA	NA	CSARTAPYEQYF	TGCAGTGCAAGGACAGCCCCCTACGAGCAGTACTTC
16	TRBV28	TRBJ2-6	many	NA	CASSPQERGGANVLTF	TGTGCCAGCAGTCCCCAAGAACGTGGGGGGGCCAACGTCCTGACTTTC
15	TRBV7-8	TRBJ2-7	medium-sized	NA	CASSLNPGDVYEQYF	TGTGCCAGCAGCTTAAATCCTGGAGACGTCTACGAGCAGTACTTC
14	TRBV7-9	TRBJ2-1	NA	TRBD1	CASSHTGQGNEQFF	TGTGCCAGCAGTCACACGGGACAGGGGAATGAGCAGTTCTTC
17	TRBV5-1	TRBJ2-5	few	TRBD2	CASSHGLAGGAGETQYF	TGCGCCAGCAGCCACGGACTAGCGGGGGGGGCGGGGGAGACCCAGTACTTC
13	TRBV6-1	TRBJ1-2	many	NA	CASSDPAPGYSTF	TGTGCCAGCAGTGACCCGGCTCCCGGCTACTCCACCTTC
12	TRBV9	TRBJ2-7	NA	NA	CASPHAWFEQYF	TGTGCCAGCCCCCATGCGTGGTTCGAGCAGTACTTC
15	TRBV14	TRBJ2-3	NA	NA	CASSQELANMHTQYF	TGTGCCAGCAGCCAAGAGCTAGCGAACATGCATACGCAGTATTTT
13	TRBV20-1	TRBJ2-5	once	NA	CSARDRLGGSQYF	TGCAGTGCTAGAGATCGCCTAGGGGGGTCCCAGTACTTC
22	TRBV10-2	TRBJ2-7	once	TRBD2	CASSESGTLKRTSGRDSYEQYF	TGCGCCAGCAGTGAGTCGGGGACACTCAAAAGGACTAGCGGGAGGGACTCCTACGAGCAGTACTTC
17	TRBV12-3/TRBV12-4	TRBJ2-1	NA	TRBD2	CASSRPPFTSGSTEQFF	TGTGCCAGCAGCCGTCCTCCCTTCACTAGCGGGAGTACTGAGCAGTTCTTC
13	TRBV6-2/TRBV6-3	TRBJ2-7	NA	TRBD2	CASSLSGGYEQYF	TGTGCCAGCAGTTTATCGGGAGGTTACGAGCAGTACTTC
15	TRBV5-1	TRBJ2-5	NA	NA	CASSLAGTPQETQYF	TGCGCCAGCAGCTTGGCCGGGACGCCCCAAGAGACCCAGTACTTC
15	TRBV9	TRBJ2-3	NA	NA	CASSSRSSATDTQYF	TGTGCCAGCAGCTCACGGTCTAGCGCCACAGATACGCAGTATTTT
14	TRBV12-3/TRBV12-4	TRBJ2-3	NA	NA	CASSAGVSTDTQYF	TGTGCCAGCAGCGCAGGTGTTAGCACAGATACGCAGTATTTT
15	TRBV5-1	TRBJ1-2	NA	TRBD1	CASSLETGERAGYTF	TGCGCCAGCAGCTTGGAGACAGGGGAAAGGGCTGGCTACACCTTC
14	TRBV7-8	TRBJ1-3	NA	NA	CASVRGSPGNTIYF	TGTGCCAGCGTTAGGGGGAGCCCTGGAAACACCATATATTTT
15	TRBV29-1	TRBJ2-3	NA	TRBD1	CSVREQGQLTDTQYF	TGCAGCGTGAGGGAACAGGGACAGCTCACAGATACGCAGTATTTT
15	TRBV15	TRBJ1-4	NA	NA	CATSRQATTNEKLFF	TGTGCCACCAGCAGGCAGGCAACGACTAATGAAAAACTGTTTTTT
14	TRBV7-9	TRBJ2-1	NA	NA	CASGKGGSGNEQFF	TGTGCCAGCGGAAAAGGGGGTAGCGGGAATGAGCAGTTCTTC
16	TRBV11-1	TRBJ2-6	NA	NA	CASSLSPLPPQGVLTF	TGTGCCAGCAGCCTATCCCCCCTACCACCCCAAGGGGTCCTGACTTTC
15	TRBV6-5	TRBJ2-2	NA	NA	CASSTGTADTGELFF	TGTGCCAGCAGTACCGGGACTGCTGACACCGGGGAGCTGTTTTTT
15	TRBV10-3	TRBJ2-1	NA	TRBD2	CAISVLAGGSNEQFF	TGTGCCATCAGTGTCCTAGCGGGAGGGTCCAATGAGCAGTTCTTC
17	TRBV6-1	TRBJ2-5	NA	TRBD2	CASSGASGSVYMETQYF	TGTGCCAGCAGTGGGGCTAGCGGGAGCGTTTATATGGAGACCCAGTACTTC
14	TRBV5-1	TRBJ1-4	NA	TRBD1	CASKTGTGNEKLFF	TGCGCCAGCAAGACCGGGACAGGGAATGAAAAACTGTTTTTT
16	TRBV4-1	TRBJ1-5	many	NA	CASSQANPGVQGPQHF	TGCGCCAGCAGCCAAGCTAATCCAGGGGTTCAGGGGCCCCAGCATTTT
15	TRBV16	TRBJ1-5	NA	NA	CASSQSTGSGQPQHF	TGTGCCAGCAGCCAATCAACGGGGTCGGGTCAGCCCCAGCATTTT
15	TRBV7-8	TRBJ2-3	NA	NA	CASSLEIGTADTQYF	TGTGCCAGCAGCTTAGAGATAGGGACGGCAGATACGCAGTATTTT
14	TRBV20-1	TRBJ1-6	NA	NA	CSARDIARVSPLHF	TGCAGTGCTAGAGATATCGCACGGGTTTCACCCCTCCACTTT
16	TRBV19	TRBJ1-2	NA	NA	CASSLRPRSVDYGYTF	TGTGCCAGTAGTCTCAGACCTCGATCGGTGGACTATGGCTACACCTTC
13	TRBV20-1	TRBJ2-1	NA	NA	CSAREGSYNEQFF	TGCAGTGCTAGGGAGGGCTCCTACAATGAGCAGTTCTTC
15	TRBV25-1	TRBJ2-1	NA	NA	CASNPRASTHNEQFF	TGTGCCAGCAACCCGAGGGCTAGCACCCACAATGAGCAGTTCTTC
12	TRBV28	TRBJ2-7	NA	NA	CASSLSRHEQYF	TGTGCCAGCAGTTTATCCCGCCACGAGCAGTACTTC